These 19 T cell receptor beta chains share one sample of origin, sequenced in a study of OX40 agonist ivuxolimab in advanced cancers. Sequencing used immunoSEQ multiplex PCR; TCRdb keeps in-frame clones, though not all of them. The table includes roughly 53,000 clones, roughly three quarters detected once. The source was CD4+ or CD8+ T cells sorted from blood, collected in a trial of the OX40 agonist ivuxolimab. These TCRs come from an adult with an advanced solid tumor such as melanoma, head and neck, liver or kidney cancer.

The CDR3, as DNA: TGTGCCAGCAGCCGGGAGATAGGCGGGAGTTTGGATTTCTTT. Translating it yields CASSREIGGSLDFF. J is TRBJ1-1 and V is TRBV7-9; D gene unclear. CDR1 and CDR2 (germline): SEHNR, FQNEAQ (reference sequence). This CDR3 spans 14 amino acids. The ends were cut back, 5 bases at V and 13 bases at J, with 23 bases in the middle.

The V call is TRBV6-6, the J call TRBJ2-7; D is unresolved. The germline CDR1 and CDR2 sequences are MNHNY and SVGAGI (reference sequence). CDR3 size: 14 residues. Trimming left V 0 bases short and J 5 bases short, with 11 bases between. CDR3 region: CASSYSGPENEQYF. The CDR3 nucleotides are TGTGCCAGCAGTTACTCGGGCCCAGAAAACGAGCAGTACTTC.

The V call is TRBV2, the J call TRBJ1-6; possible D gene TRBD1, 5 bases. CDR3 size: 14 residues. The ends were cut back, 5 bases at V and 10 bases at J, with 15 bases in the middle. The germline CDR1 and CDR2 sequences are SNHLY and FYNNEI. CDR3: CASSPGPSGSPLHF. As DNA, the CDR3 is TGTGCCAGCAGTCCGGGGCCCTCGGGATCACCCCTCCACTTT.

This sequence joins TRBV9 and TRBJ2-5; no firm D call. There are 12 residues in the CDR3. The V gene lost 4 bases and the J gene lost 3 bases, with 7 bases spanning the gap. The germline V gene has CDR1 SGDLS and CDR2 YYNGEE. For the CDR3, the DNA is TGTGCCAGCAGCAGAAGGGAAGAGACCCAGTACTTC. Translation gives CASSRREETQYF.

The chain recombines TRBV6-6 with TRBJ1-6, with D unclear. CDR3 length: 16 amino acids. V lost 4 bases and J 0 bases, leaving 10 bases between the germline ends. CDR1 MNHNY and CDR2 SVGAGI come from the germline V gene (reference sequence). CDR3 sequence (DNA): TGTGCCAGCAGTTCCCGCGGAAGCTCCTATAATTCACCCCTCCACTTT. It yields the protein CASSSRGSSYNSPLHF.

This chain joins TRBV28 and TRBJ2-7; TRBD1 might be the D (6 bases). The germline gives CDR1 MDHEN, CDR2 SYDVKM. CDR3 length: 13 residues. V was clipped by 3 bases and J by 2 bases, with 8 bases between them. CDR3 residues: CASSFGQTYEQYF. CDR3 sequence (DNA): TGTGCCAGCAGTTTCGGACAGACCTACGAGCAGTACTTC.

The genes are TRBV18 and TRBJ2-3; tentative D call: TRBD1 (5 bases). Trimming left V 6 bases short and J 4 bases short, with 23 bases between. The CDR3 loop spans 17 amino acids. Germline CDR1 and CDR2: KGHSH and LQKENI. The chain's CDR3 is CASSPLNLETDPDTQYF. The CDR3 DNA sequence: TGTGCCAGCTCTCCCCTAAACCTCGAGACAGATCCAGATACGCAGTATTTT.

The V call is TRBV4-3, the J call TRBJ2-1, with 8 bases that match TRBD1. This CDR3 comprises 17 residues. Looked up from germline, CDR1 is LGHNA and CDR2 is YSLEER. V shed 2 bases and J 5 bases; nucleotides not matched to a gene: 11. The CDR3 DNA reads TGCGCCAGCAGCCAATTCGGACAGGGCGTTTTCAACAATGAGCAGTTCTTC. Translating it yields CASSQFGQGVFNNEQFF.

V is TRBV7-6 and J is TRBJ1-1; TRBD1 agrees at 10 bases. The V gene's germline CDR1 is SGHVS and CDR2 FNYEAQ. The CDR3 is made up of 16 amino acids. J lost 5 bases, V lost 5 bases, and 11 bases had no gene match. CDR3 sequence: CASSRVDRTGGTEAFF. Here the CDR3 DNA reads TGTGCCAGCAGCCGAGTTGATAGGACAGGGGGAACTGAAGCTTTCTTT.

This chain links TRBV5-1 with TRBJ1-2, with TRBD1 matching 9 bases. This CDR3 is 16 amino acids long. The ends lost 0 bases at V and 5 bases at J; junction bases unmatched: 8. Germline V lookup: CDR1 SGHRS, CDR2 YFSETQ. CDR3 protein: CASSLVPQGAAYGYTF. The CDR3 DNA follows: TGCGCCAGCAGCTTGGTACCACAGGGGGCTGCGTATGGCTACACCTTC.

The chain uses TRBV29-1 and TRBJ1-1, with TRBD1 matching over 7 bases. The length of the CDR3 is 13 residues. Germline V gene data show CDR1 as SQVTM and CDR2 as ANQGSEA. J was trimmed by 1 base and V by 7 bases; bases with no gene match: 6. The CDR3: CSGRQGENTEAFF. The CDR3 DNA follows: TGCAGCGGCCGACAGGGTGAGAACACTGAAGCTTTCTTT.

In this sample, this clone turned up a few times. CDR3 coding DNA: TGTGCCAGCAGGGGGGGACGGGAGAATCAGCCCCAGCATTTT. This encodes CASRGGRENQPQHF. This chain joins TRBV28 and TRBJ1-5, with a possible D match to TRBD1 (5 bases). The V gene's germline CDR1 is MDHEN and CDR2 SYDVKM. Trimming took off 6 bases at V and 4 bases at J, with 13 bases between the two ends. The CDR3 contains 14 residues.

The gene calls are TRBV2 and TRBJ1-1; 7 bases map to TRBD1. Trimming cost V 6 bases and J 8 bases; bases outside gene matches: 3. Germline CDR1 is SNHLY and CDR2 is FYNNEI. The CDR3 is 11 amino acids. The CDR3: CASRGQIEAFF. CDR3 nucleotides: TGTGCCAGCAGGGGACAGATCGAAGCTTTCTTT. Filled out from reference TRBV2 and TRBJ1-1, the complete variable domain reads EPEVTQTPSHQVTQMGQEVILRCVPISNHLYFYWYRQILGQKVEFLVSFYNNEISEKSEIFDDQFSVERPDGSNFTLKIRSTKLEDSAMYFCASRGQIEAFFGQGTRLTVV.

The chain uses TRBV6-5 and TRBJ2-1; D may be TRBD2 (6 bases). Germline V gene lookup returns CDR1 MNHEY and CDR2 SVGAGI. Deletions cut 6 bases from V and 4 bases from J, with 16 bases between. This CDR3 is built from 15 residues. The CDR3 is CASRKIPGLYNEQFF. CDR3 nucleotides: TGTGCCAGCAGGAAGATCCCGGGACTTTACAATGAGCAGTTCTTC.

The chain is built from TRBV28 and TRBJ1-3, with TRBD1 identical over 8 bases. Per germline, CDR1 MDHEN and CDR2 SYDVKM. The V segment lost 6 bases and the J segment 4 bases; nucleotides outside the gene matches: 2. The CDR3 covers 13 residues. The CDR3 reads CASRGTGGNTIYF. CDR3 coding DNA: TGTGCCAGCAGGGGGACAGGCGGAAACACCATATATTTT.

The CDR3: CASSPLAENTGELFF. For the CDR3, the DNA is TGTGCCAGCAGCCCCTTAGCGGAAAACACCGGGGAGCTGTTTTTT. The chain recombines TRBV9 with TRBJ2-2; a possible D gene is TRBD2 (6 bases). The CDR3 contains 15 residues. CDR1 is SGDLS, CDR2 YYNGEE, per germline. Trimming took 4 bases from V and 2 from J, leaving 12 bases between them.

This clone was seen once. This chain joins TRBV28 and TRBJ2-1; TRBD2 is a possible D gene (6 bases). V lost 5 bases and J lost 0, with 11 bases in between. The CDR3 has 15 residues. Germline CDR1 reads MDHEN; CDR2 reads SYDVKM. CDR3 sequence reads: CASSAASDSYNEQFF. The CDR3 DNA follows: TGTGCCAGCAGTGCAGCTAGCGACTCCTACAATGAGCAGTTCTTC.

The chain links TRBV30 to TRBJ1-1, with 10 nucleotides matching TRBD1. This CDR3 is built from 15 residues. Trimming took 0 bases from V and 2 from J; bases not matched to a gene: 3. Germline V gene sequence: CDR1 GTSNPN, CDR2 SVGIG (reference sequence). The CDR3 spells CAWSVRTGGNTEAFF. The CDR3 region has the DNA TGTGCCTGGAGTGTAAGGACAGGGGGTAACACTGAAGCTTTCTTT. Complete variable domain (other parts from reference TRBV30 and TRBJ1-1): SQTIHQWPATLVQPVGSPLSLECTVEGTSNPNLYWYRQAAGRGLQLLFYSVGIGQISSEVPQNLSASRPQDRQFILSSKKLLLSDSGFYLCAWSVRTGGNTEAFFGQGTRLTVV.

The chain carries TRBV29-1 and TRBJ1-1; 10 bases line up with TRBD1. V lost 7 bases and J lost 3; bases outside the gene matches: 8. CDR1 is SQVTM, CDR2 ANQGSEA, per germline. The CDR3 is 14 amino acids. Written as DNA, the CDR3 is TGCAGCGGCACGACAGGGGGCGCGGACACTGAAGCTTTCTTT. It translates to CSGTTGGADTEAFF.